Listed below are T cell receptor beta chains from one sample, sequenced in a study of cytomegalovirus exposure and HLA in healthy donors. The method was immunoSEQ multiplex PCR; TCRdb's version includes in-frame clones alone and lacks a portion of them. There are almost 200,000 clones in the sample; 65% to 80% occur only once, and under 4.5% lies in the top ten. The specimen sequenced was PBMCs. Receptor source: a woman in her twenties or thirties in good health and CMV-seropositive. Both conserved end residues are part of each CDR3. D genes are given only for firm matches. Only part of the rows carry a size: once, few, many, or a class if the clone is expanded.

TRBV7-2	12	TRBJ2-4	-	TRBD2	TGTGCCAGCAGTACTGGGAGCGGGGGTGGGTACTTC	CASSTGSGGGYF
TRBV29-1	13	TRBJ2-2	-	TRBD2	TGCAGCGTTGAAGATGGGGGAGGGTGGGAGCTGTTTTTT	CSVEDGGGWELFF
TRBV7-8	15	TRBJ1-1	few	-	TGTGCCAGCAGCTTGACCCCGGGACACCTTCCTGAAGCTTTCTTT	CASSLTPGHLPEAFF
TRBV11-2	15	TRBJ2-7	-	-	TGTGCCAGCAGCCATAATCGCGCCGTAAGCTACGAGCAGTACTTC	CASSHNRAVSYEQYF
TRBV9	15	TRBJ2-5	-	-	TGTGCCAGCAGCGTAGCCCCCGGTCAGAGGGAGACCCAGTACTTC	CASSVAPGQRETQYF
TRBV5-1	15	TRBJ2-5	few	TRBD2	TGCGCCAGCAGAAGTGTTAGCGGGGGGACAGAGACCCAGTACTTC	CASRSVSGGTETQYF
TRBV28	16	TRBJ1-3	-	-	TGTGCCAGCAGTTCCCTTGGGCCCACCAGGGGAAACACCATATATTTT	CASSSLGPTRGNTIYF
TRBV27	15	TRBJ1-5	once	-	TGTGCCAGCAGTTGGACAGCTTATAGCAATCAGCCCCAGCATTTT	CASSWTAYSNQPQHF
TRBV7-6	17	TRBJ2-2	-	TRBD2	TGTGCCAGCAGCCCGAGACTAGCGGGGGACGCTGGCGGGGAGCTGTTTTTT	CASSPRLAGDAGGELFF
TRBV6-5	14	TRBJ1-2	-	-	TGTGCCAGCAGTTACAGGAGCCAGAACCCGAGCTACACCTTC	CASSYRSQNPSYTF
TRBV27	17	TRBJ1-1	-	TRBD1	TGTGCCAGCAGTTTACGTACAGGGGGTTTGGGAAGCACTGAAGCTTTCTTT	CASSLRTGGLGSTEAFF
TRBV19	16	TRBJ2-7	-	TRBD2	TGTGCCAGTAGTATTACTAGCGGGAGGGCCGGGGGCGAGCAGTACTTC	CASSITSGRAGGEQYF
TRBV6-6	15	TRBJ1-2	-	TRBD1	TGTGCCAGCAGTGCTCTAGGACAGGGGCTAGGGGGCTACACCTTC	CASSALGQGLGGYTF
TRBV7-9	14	TRBJ2-6	-	-	TGTGCCAGCAGCCAAATCTCTGGGGCCAACGTCCTGACTTTC	CASSQISGANVLTF
TRBV5-1	14	TRBJ1-2	once	-	TGCGCCAGCAGCAGAGGACAGTCTACTAATGGCTACACCTTC	CASSRGQSTNGYTF
TRBV21-1	15	TRBJ1-5	few	-	TGTGCCAGCAGCAGCCCCGGGACAGGGAATCAGCCCCAGCATTTT	CASSSPGTGNQPQHF
TRBV6-5	16	TRBJ1-1	-	TRBD1	TGTGCCAGCAGTTCTGGACAGGTAGATAGGAACACTGAAGCTTTCTTT	CASSSGQVDRNTEAFF
TRBV6-5	15	TRBJ1-1	few	TRBD1	TGTGCCAGCAGGACCCAGGGGGAGGATAACACTGAAGCTTTCTTT	CASRTQGEDNTEAFF